The 21 T cell receptor beta chains listed next were all sequenced from one sample in a study of cytomegalovirus exposure and HLA in healthy donors. The PCR used 60 Vbeta and 13 Jbeta primers. Profiling relied on immunoSEQ multiplex PCR, and the TCRdb table lists in-frame clones only, not all of them. The data contain about 190,000 clones, about 90% of them singletons. The source material was PBMCs. These receptors came from a young man in good health and CMV-seronegative.

This chain connects TRBV5-1 to TRBJ2-5; tentative D call: TRBD1 (6 bases). CDR1 and CDR2 from the germline V gene are SGHRS and YFSETQ. V lost 4 bases to trimming and J lost 4 bases, with 11 bases between them. CDR3 length equals 13 residues. CDR3 sequence: CASSKDSGETQYF. The CDR3 DNA reads as TGCGCCAGCAGCAAGGACAGTGGAGAGACCCAGTACTTC.

The chain has TRBV4-1 and TRBJ2-1; 7 bases align to TRBD1. The CDR3 totals 18 residues. J lost 4 bases, V lost 2 bases, and 14 bases had no gene match. Germline V gene sequence: CDR1 MGHRA, CDR2 YSYEKL. CDR3 nucleotides: TGCGCCAGCAGCCAAAGCTCAGGGGGACAAGGGAAATACAATGAGCAGTTCTTC. Residues: CASSQSSGGQGKYNEQFF.

This chain joins TRBV28 and TRBJ2-5; D is possibly TRBD2 (7 bases). The germline V gene encodes CDR1 MDHEN and CDR2 SYDVKM. There are 14 residues in the CDR3. Trimming shortened V by 5 bases and J by 9 bases, and 19 bases separated the two germline ends. The chain's CDR3 is CASSLMGGLRAQYF. CDR3 DNA sequence: TGTGCCAGCAGTCTAATGGGGGGGCTCCGGGCCCAGTACTTC. Supplemented by reference TRBV28 and TRBJ2-5, the full variable domain reads DVKVTQSSRYLVKRTGEKVFLECVQDMDHENMFWYRQDPGLGLRLIYFSYDVKMKEKGDIPEGYSVSREKKERFSLILESASTNQTSMYLCASSLMGGLRAQYFGPGTRLLVL.

Notes on this clone: The junction departs from germline at one end; a sequencing error may be responsible. This sample also contains other DNA sequences that code for the same CDR3. The chain couples TRBV11-2 to TRBJ2-3; D is possibly TRBD2 (6 bases). CDR3 length: 15 amino acids. Germline assignment: CDR1 SGHAT and CDR2 FQNNGV. The CDR3 DNA reads TGTGCCAGCAGCTTAGACCGGGGGAGCACGGATACGCAGTATTTT. Protein sequence: CASSLDRGSTDTQYF.

V is TRBV28 and J is TRBJ2-3; TRBD2 is a possible D gene (5 bases). V lost 2 bases, J lost 1 base, and 10 bases lay in between. Germline CDR1 MDHEN, CDR2 SYDVKM. The CDR3 has 15 residues. DNA for the CDR3: TGTGCCAGCAGTTTAGCGGGTCCCCGCACAGATACGCAGTATTTT. This gives the protein CASSLAGPRTDTQYF.

This clone was counted between two and nine times. The chain carries TRBV4-1 and TRBJ2-7; 7 positions match TRBD2. V trimming: 0 bases; J trimming: 2 bases; junction bases outside the gene matches: 4. The CDR3 runs to 15 residues. Germline lookup yields CDR1 MGHRA and CDR2 YSYEKL. The CDR3 coding sequence is TGCGCCAGCAGCCAAGAGGGGGGGATAGCCTACGAGCAGTACTTC. The encoded protein is CASSQEGGIAYEQYF.

The table lists this clone with a count of one. V usage is TRBV19 and J usage is TRBJ1-2, with D unresolved. V was shortened by 9 bases and J by 6 bases, with 20 bases between the two germline ends. Germline CDR1 is LNHDA and CDR2 is SQIVND (reference sequence). The CDR3 length is 14 residues. The CDR3 sequence: CARRALRYSDGYTF. Here the CDR3 DNA reads TGTGCCAGGAGGGCCCTCAGGTATTCGGATGGCTACACCTTC.

The chain recombines TRBV7-8 with TRBJ2-2, with 7 bases matching TRBD1. The CDR3 loop spans 15 amino acids. Germline CDR1 SGHVS, CDR2 FQNEAQ. V lost 3 bases, J lost 4 bases, and 5 bases stayed unmatched. CDR3 DNA: TGTGCCAGCAGCTTCGCTGGGACAGCCACCGGGGAGCTGTTTTTT. Translated: CASSFAGTATGELFF.

The chain links TRBV4-3 to TRBJ2-5, with 8 bases that match TRBD1. The CDR3 spans 15 residues. Germline V gene lookup returns CDR1 LGHNA and CDR2 YSLEER. After removal of 3 bases from V and 4 bases from J, the junction contained 7 bases not matched to a gene. The CDR3 region has the DNA TGCGCCAGCAGCCAGCAACAGGGGGGCGGAGAGACCCAGTACTTC. Translating it yields CASSQQQGGGETQYF.

The rearrangement joins TRBV6-1 to TRBJ2-5; TRBD1 aligns across 9 bases. Near its end, the DNA agrees better with TRBJ2-7, so the J call may be wrong. Germline lookup yields CDR1 MNHNS and CDR2 SASEGT. The CDR3 runs 14 residues. CDR3 protein: CASSRDRVNYEQYF. The CDR3 nucleotides read TGTGCCAGCAGCAGGGACAGGGTGAACTACGAGCAGTACTTC.

This clone was observed a single time. V gene TRBV7-8 combines with J gene TRBJ2-5; 8 bases fit TRBD2. The J call may not be correct, given that the DNA end is closer to TRBJ2-7. CDR1 and CDR2 (germline): SGHVS, FQNEAQ. The CDR3 extends over 13 amino acids. CDR3 sequence (DNA): TGTGCGTCGGGGGGGGACCGGGGGTACGAGCAGTACTTC. Protein sequence: CASGGDRGYEQYF.

In its sample, this clone was seen once. V usage is TRBV11-2 and J usage is TRBJ2-5; 8 bases fit TRBD1. V trimming: 1 base; J trimming: 5 bases; junction bases outside the gene matches: 3. The V gene's germline CDR1 is SGHAT and CDR2 FQNNGV. The CDR3 sequence is 14 residues long. In DNA form, the CDR3 reads TGTGCCAGCAGCTTAGGGACAGGGTGGGAGACCCAGTACTTC. Translating gives CASSLGTGWETQYF.

The chain joins TRBV6-4 to TRBJ2-5; TRBD1 agrees at 8 bases. V dropped 5 bases and J dropped 4; count of bases not matched to a gene: 9. Germline loops: CDR1 MRHNA, CDR2 SNTAGT. The CDR3 extends over 15 amino acids. Here the CDR3 DNA reads TGTGCCAGCAGTCCAGACAGGGGAGGACGAGAGACCCAGTACTTC. This encodes CASSPDRGGRETQYF.

This chain joins TRBV19 and TRBJ2-3; 7 bases fit TRBD1. The CDR3 sequence is 13 residues long. The junction had 6 bases not matched to a gene; V was cut back by 3 bases and J by 9 bases. Germline lookup yields CDR1 LNHDA and CDR2 SQIVND (reference sequence). The CDR3 region is CASSMTKGGTQYF. CDR3 in DNA: TGTGCCAGTAGTATGACGAAAGGGGGCACGCAGTATTTT.

CDR3 coding DNA: TGTGCCAGCAGCTTTTCTCGCCAGATGAACACTGAAGCTTTCTTT. Translation gives CASSFSRQMNTEAFF. The rearrangement uses TRBV7-8 and TRBJ1-1; D gene uncertain. Germline lookup yields CDR1 SGHVS and CDR2 FQNEAQ. V gave up 3 bases and J gave up 0 bases, with 11 bases separating them. CDR3 length equals 15 residues.

J is TRBJ1-1 and V is TRBV7-8; D perhaps matches TRBD1 (6 bases). This CDR3 contains 15 residues. V was trimmed by 5 bases and J by 2 bases, leaving 15 bases between them. The germline V gene encodes CDR1 SGHVS and CDR2 FQNEAQ. The CDR3 region has the DNA TGTGCCAGCAGCGGCCCCGGGACACCAAACACTGAAGCTTTCTTT. It specifies CASSGPGTPNTEAFF.

The chain has TRBV5-4 and TRBJ1-1, with D possibly TRBD1 on 6 matching bases. Between the trimmed V and J ends, which lost 1 base and 0 bases, there was a span of 7 bases. CDR1 and CDR2 from the germline V gene are SGHNT and YYREEE (reference sequence). The CDR3 totals 14 residues. The CDR3 protein is CASSLTGLNTEAFF. CDR3 nucleotide sequence: TGTGCCAGCAGCTTGACAGGGTTGAACACTGAAGCTTTCTTT. Full variable domain (rest looked up from reference TRBV5-4 and TRBJ1-1): ETGVTQSPTHLIKTRGQQVTLRCSSQSGHNTVSWYQQALGQGPQFIFQYYREEENGRGNFPPRFSGLQFPNYSSELNVNALELDDSALYLCASSLTGLNTEAFFGQGTRLTVV.

The CDR3 spells CATVRGGSYNEQFF. The CDR3 nucleotides read TGTGCCACTGTTAGAGGGGGCTCCTACAATGAGCAGTTCTTC. The V and J genes are TRBV19 and TRBJ2-1; D is possibly TRBD1 (6 bases). Germline CDR1 and CDR2: LNHDA and SQIVND (reference sequence). V was pared by 10 bases and J by 0 bases, with 13 bases between. The CDR3 has 14 amino acids.

This sequence joins TRBV6-5 and TRBJ1-2; no definite D call. The CDR3 length is 13 residues. The germline gives CDR1 MNHEY, CDR2 SVGAGI. Trimming removed 2 bases at V and 2 bases at J, with 6 bases between. The DNA of the CDR3 is TGTGCCAGCAGTTACGGGCAGAACTATGGCTACACCTTC. Its protein product is CASSYGQNYGYTF.

The rearrangement joins TRBV7-6 to TRBJ1-1; D is perhaps TRBD1 (5 bases). The V gene's germline CDR1 is SGHVS and CDR2 FNYEAQ. With 1 base removed from V and 4 bases from J, the gap between germline ends came to 10 bases. CDR3 length equals 14 residues. The CDR3 nucleotides read TGTGCCAGCAGCTTAGGTCTAGGGGTCACTGAAGCTTTCTTT. Encoded protein: CASSLGLGVTEAFF.

This clone appeared a single time. The genes are TRBV19 and TRBJ2-7, with D perhaps matching TRBD1 (6 bases). Germline CDR1 LNHDA, CDR2 SQIVND (reference sequence). With 1 base removed from V and 4 bases from J, the gap between germline ends came to 11 bases. The length of the CDR3 is 14 residues. The chain's CDR3 is CASSIGTGQYEQYF. CDR3 nucleotides: TGTGCCAGTAGTATAGGTACAGGGCAGTACGAGCAGTACTTC.